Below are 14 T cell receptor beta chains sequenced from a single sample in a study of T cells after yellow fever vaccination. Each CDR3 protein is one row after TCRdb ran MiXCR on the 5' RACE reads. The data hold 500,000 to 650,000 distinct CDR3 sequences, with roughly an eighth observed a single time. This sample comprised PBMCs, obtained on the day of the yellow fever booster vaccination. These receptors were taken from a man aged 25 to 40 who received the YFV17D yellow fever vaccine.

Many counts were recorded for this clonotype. DNA of the CDR3: TGTGCCAGCGTCCCGACTAGCGGAAAACCCCACAGCGGCTATGAGCAGTTCTTC. Translating gives CASVPTSGKPHSGYEQFF. This chain connects TRBV6-1 to TRBJ2-1; 9 positions agree with TRBD2. V dropped 8 bases and J dropped 8; count of bases not matched to a gene: 22. CDR1 and CDR2 (germline): MNHNS, SASEGT. The CDR3 is made up of 18 amino acids.

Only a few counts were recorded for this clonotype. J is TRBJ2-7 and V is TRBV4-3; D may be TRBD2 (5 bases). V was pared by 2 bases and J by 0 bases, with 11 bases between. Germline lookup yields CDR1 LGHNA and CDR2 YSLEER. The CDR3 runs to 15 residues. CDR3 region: CASSQYPRDSYEQYF. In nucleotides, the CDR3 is TGCGCCAGCAGCCAATATCCACGGGACTCCTACGAGCAGTACTTC.

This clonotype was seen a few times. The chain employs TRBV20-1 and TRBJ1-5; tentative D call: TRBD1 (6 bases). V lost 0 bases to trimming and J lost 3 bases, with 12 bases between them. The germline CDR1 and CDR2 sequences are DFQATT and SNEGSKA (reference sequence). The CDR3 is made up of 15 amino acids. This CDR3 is CSAREGTYSNQPQHF. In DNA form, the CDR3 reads TGCAGTGCTAGAGAGGGGACATATTCCAATCAGCCCCAGCATTTT.

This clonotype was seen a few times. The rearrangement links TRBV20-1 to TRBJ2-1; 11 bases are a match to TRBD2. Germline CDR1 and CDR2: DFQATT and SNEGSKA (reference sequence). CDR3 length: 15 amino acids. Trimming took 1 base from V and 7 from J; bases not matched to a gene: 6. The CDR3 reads CSARAVTSGRNEQFF. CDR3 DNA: TGCAGTGCTAGAGCCGTTACTAGCGGGAGAAATGAGCAGTTCTTC.

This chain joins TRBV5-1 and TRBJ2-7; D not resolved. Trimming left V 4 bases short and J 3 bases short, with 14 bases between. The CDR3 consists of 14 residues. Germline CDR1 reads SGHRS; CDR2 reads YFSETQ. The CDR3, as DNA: TGCGCCAGCAGCACTGGGCCTAGTAGCTACGAGCAGTACTTC. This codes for CASSTGPSSYEQYF.

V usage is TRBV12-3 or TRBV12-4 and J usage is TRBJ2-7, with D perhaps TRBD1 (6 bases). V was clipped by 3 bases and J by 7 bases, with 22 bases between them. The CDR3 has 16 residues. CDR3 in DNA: TGTGCCAGCAGTTTTTCCAAGGGGGTCCTCCATCTGGAGCAGTACTTC. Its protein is CASSFSKGVLHLEQYF.

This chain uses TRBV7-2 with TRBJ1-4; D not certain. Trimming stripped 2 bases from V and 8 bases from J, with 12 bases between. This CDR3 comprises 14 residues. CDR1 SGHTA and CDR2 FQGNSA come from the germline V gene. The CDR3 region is CASSLTASYEKLFF. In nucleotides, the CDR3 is TGTGCCAGCAGCTTAACAGCCTCCTACGAAAAACTGTTTTTT.

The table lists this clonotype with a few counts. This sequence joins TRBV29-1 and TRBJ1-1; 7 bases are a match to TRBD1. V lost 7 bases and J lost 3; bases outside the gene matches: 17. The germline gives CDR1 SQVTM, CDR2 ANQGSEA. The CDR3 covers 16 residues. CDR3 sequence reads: CSGSLQGIGSDTEAFF. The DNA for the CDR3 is TGCAGCGGCAGCCTACAGGGGATTGGTTCGGACACTGAAGCTTTCTTT. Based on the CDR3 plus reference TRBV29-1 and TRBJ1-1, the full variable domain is SAVISQKPSRDICQRGTSLTIQCQVDSQVTMMFWYRQQPGQSLTLIATANQGSEATYESGFVIDKFPISRPNLTFSTLTVSNMSPEDSSIYLCSGSLQGIGSDTEAFFGQGTRLTVV.

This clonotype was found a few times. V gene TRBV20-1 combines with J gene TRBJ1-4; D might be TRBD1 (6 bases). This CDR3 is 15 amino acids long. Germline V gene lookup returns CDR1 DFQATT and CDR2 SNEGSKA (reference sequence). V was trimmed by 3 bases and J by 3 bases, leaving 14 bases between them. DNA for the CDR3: TGCAGTGCTAGTAGGGGGGCAATTTCTAATGAAAAACTGTTTTTT. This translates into CSASRGAISNEKLFF.

For the CDR3, the DNA is TGTGCCAGCAGCTTAGCTTCGGCATGGGCTAGTAAGAGATCGGCCCAGTACTTC. This translates into CASSLASAWASKRSAQYF. This chain connects TRBV7-2 to TRBJ2-5; D remains ambiguous. CDR1 and CDR2 (germline): SGHTA, FQGNSA. V lost 0 bases, J lost 9 bases, and 26 bases lay in between. The length of the CDR3 is 18 residues.

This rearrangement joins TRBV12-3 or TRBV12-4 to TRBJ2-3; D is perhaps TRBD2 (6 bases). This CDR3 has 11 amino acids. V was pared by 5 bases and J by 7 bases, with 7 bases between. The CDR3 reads CASSRGYTQYF. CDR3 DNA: TGTGCCAGCAGTCGGGGGTATACGCAGTATTTT.

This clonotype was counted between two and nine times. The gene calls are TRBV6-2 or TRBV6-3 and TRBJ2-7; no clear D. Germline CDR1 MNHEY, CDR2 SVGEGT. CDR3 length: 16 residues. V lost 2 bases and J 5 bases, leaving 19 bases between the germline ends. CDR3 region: CASSYAFSVSGDEQYF. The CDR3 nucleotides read TGTGCCAGCAGTTACGCGTTCAGCGTTTCCGGCGACGAGCAGTACTTC.

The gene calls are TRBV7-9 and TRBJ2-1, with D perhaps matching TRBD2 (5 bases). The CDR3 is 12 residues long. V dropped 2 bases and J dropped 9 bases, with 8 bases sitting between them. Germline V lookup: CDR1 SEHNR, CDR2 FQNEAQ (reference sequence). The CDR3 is CASSLSGVEQFF. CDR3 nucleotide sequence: TGTGCCAGCAGCTTAAGCGGAGTTGAGCAGTTCTTC.

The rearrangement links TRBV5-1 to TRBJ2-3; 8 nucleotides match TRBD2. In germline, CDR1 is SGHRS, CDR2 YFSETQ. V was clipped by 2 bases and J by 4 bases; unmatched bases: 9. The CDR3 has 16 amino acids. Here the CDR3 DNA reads TGCGCCAGCAGCTTACCGGGAGGGCCGGAGGCAGATACGCAGTATTTT. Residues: CASSLPGGPEADTQYF.